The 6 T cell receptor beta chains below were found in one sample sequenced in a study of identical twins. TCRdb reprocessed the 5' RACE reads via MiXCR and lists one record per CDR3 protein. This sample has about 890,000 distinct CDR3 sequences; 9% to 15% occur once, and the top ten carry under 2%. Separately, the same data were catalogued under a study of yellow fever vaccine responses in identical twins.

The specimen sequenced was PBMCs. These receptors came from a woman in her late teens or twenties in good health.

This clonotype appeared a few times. Here the CDR3 reads CSARVRLAETYEQYV. The CDR3 region has the DNA TGCAGTGCTAGGGTGCGACTAGCGGAGACCTACGAGCAGTACGTC. This chain connects TRBV20-1 to TRBJ2-7, with 9 bases fitting TRBD2. V gave up 3 bases and J gave up 2 bases; unmatched junction bases: 8. Germline lookup yields CDR1 DFQATT and CDR2 SNEGSKA (reference sequence). The CDR3 loop spans 15 amino acids.

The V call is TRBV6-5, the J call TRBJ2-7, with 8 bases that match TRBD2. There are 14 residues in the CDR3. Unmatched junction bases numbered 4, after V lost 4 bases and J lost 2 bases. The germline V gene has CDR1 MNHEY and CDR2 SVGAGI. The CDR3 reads CASSFAGLAYEQYF. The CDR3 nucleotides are TGTGCCAGCAGTTTCGCGGGACTAGCCTACGAGCAGTACTTC.

In DNA form, the CDR3 reads TGTGCCATCAGTGAGTCGAGGACATCGTTGGTAGCAGATACGCAGTATTTT. Protein sequence: CAISESRTSLVADTQYF. The chain recombines TRBV10-3 with TRBJ2-3, with a tentative D call TRBD1 (5 bases). CDR3 size: 17 residues. The germline V gene encodes CDR1 ENHRY and CDR2 SYGVKD. V was cut by 0 bases and J by 4 bases, with 17 bases left in between.

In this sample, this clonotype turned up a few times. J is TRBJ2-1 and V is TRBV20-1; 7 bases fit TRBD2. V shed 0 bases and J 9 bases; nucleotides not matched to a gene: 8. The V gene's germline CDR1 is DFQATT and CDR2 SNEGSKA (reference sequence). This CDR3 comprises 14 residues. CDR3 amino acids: CSARDLLTSIEQFF. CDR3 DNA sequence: TGCAGTGCTAGAGACCTCCTGACTAGCATTGAGCAGTTCTTC.

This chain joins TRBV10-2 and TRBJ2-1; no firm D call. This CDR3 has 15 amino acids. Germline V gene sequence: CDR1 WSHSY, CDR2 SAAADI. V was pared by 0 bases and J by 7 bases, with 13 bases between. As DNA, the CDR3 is TGCGCCAGCAGTGAGTCGAAGGGTTACGGAAATGAGCAGTTCTTC. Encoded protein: CASSESKGYGNEQFF.

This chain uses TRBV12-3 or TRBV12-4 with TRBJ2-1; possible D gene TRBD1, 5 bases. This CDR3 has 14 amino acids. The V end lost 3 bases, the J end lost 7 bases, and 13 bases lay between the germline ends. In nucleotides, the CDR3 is TGTGCCAGCAGTTTCCAAGGGGCGCGGAATGAGCAGTTCTTC. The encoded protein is CASSFQGARNEQFF.